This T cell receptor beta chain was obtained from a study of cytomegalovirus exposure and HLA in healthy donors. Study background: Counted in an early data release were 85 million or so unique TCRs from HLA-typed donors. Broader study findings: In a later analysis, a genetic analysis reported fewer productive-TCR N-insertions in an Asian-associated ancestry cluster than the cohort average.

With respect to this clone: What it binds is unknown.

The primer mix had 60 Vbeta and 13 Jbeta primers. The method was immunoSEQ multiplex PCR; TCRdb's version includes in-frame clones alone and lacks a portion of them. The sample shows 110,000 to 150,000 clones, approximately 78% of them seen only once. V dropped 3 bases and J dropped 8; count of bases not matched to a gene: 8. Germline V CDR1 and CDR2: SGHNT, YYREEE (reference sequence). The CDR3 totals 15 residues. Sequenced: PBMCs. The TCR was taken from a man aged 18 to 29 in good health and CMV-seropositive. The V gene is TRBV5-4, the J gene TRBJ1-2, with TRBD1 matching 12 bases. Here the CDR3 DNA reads TGTGCCAGCAGCTCCCCGGGACAGGGGGCCGGAGGCTACACCTTC. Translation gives CASSSPGQGAGGYTF.